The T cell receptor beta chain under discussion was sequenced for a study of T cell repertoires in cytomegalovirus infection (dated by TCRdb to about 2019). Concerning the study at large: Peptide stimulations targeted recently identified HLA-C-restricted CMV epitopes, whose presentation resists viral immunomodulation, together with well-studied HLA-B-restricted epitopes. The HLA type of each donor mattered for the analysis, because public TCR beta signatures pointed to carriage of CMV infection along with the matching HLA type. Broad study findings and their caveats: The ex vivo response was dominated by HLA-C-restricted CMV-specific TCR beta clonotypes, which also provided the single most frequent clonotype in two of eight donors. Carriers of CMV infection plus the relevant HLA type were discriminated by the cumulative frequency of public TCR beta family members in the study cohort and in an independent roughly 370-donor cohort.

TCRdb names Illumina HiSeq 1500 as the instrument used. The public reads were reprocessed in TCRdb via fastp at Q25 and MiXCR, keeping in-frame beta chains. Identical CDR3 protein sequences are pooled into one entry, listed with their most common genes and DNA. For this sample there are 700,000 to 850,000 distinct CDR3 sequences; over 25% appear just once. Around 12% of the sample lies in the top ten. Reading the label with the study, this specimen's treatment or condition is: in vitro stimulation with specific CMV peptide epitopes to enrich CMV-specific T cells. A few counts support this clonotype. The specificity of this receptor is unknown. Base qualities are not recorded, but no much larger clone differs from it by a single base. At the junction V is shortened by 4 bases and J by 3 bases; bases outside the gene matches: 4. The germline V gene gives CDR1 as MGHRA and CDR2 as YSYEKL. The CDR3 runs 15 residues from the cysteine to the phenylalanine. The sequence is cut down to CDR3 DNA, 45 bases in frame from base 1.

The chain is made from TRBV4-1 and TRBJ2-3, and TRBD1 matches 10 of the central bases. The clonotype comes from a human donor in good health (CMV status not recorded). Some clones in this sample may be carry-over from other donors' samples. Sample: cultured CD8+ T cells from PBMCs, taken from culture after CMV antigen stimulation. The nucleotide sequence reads TGCGCCAGCAGCCGAGGGACAGGGGCGACAGATACGCAGTATTTT. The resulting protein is CASSRGTGATDTQYF.